This T cell receptor (beta chain) comes out of a study of response to subunit inactivated influenza vaccine. Study-wide results and limits: Authors proposed each seasonal influenza vaccination draws in few new T cells.

This clonotype was detected many times. What it binds is unknown. One entry per CDR3 protein results from TCRdb running MiXCR on the RT-PCR reads. The sample consists of around 200,000 distinct CDR3 sequences, 13% to 15% of them appearing once. Germline CDR1 SGHDT, CDR2 YYEEEE. The CDR3 is 14 residues long. The V segment lost 3 bases and the J segment 4 bases; nucleotides outside the gene matches: 3. The clonotype was recovered from a man aged 50 or older who received an inactivated influenza vaccine. Sample: CD8+ T cells sorted from PBMCs, taken roughly 5 days after vaccination. The rearrangement links TRBV5-6 to TRBJ2-7, with 11 nucleotides matching TRBD1. The CDR3 here is CASSSGTGGYEQYF. CDR3 in DNA: TGTGCCAGCAGCTCGGGGACAGGGGGATACGAGCAGTACTTC.